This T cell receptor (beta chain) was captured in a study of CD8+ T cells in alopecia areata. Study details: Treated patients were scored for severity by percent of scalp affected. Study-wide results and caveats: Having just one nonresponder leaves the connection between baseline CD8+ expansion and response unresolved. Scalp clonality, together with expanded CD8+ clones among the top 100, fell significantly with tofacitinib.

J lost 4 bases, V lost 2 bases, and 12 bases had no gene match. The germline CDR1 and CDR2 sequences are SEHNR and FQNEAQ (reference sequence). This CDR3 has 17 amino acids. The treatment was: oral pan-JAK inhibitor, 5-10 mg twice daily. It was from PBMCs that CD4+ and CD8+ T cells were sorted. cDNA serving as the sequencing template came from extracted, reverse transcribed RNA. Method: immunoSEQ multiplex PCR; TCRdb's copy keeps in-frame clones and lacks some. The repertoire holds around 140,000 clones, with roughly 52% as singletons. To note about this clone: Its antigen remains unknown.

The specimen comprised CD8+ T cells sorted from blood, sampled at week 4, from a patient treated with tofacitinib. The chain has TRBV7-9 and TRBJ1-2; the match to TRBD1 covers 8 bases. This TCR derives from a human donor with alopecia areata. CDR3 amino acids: CASSLTGDGTGAYGYTF. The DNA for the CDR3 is TGTGCCAGCAGCTTAACCGGCGACGGGACAGGAGCCTATGGCTACACCTTC. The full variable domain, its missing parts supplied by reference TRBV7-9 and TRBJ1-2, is DTGVSQNPRHKITKRGQNVTFRCDPISEHNRLYWYRQTLGQGPEFLTYFQNEAQLEKSRLLSDRFSAERPKGSFSTLEIQRTEQGDSAMYLCASSLTGDGTGAYGYTFGSGTRLTVV.